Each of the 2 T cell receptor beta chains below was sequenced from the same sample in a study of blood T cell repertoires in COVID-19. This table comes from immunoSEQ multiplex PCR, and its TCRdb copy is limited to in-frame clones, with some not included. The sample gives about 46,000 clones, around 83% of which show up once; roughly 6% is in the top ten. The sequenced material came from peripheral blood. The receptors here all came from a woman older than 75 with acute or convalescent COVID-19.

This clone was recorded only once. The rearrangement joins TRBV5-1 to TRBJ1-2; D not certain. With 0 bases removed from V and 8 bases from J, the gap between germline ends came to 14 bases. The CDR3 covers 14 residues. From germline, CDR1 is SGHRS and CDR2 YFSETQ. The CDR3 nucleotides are TGCGCCAGCAGCTTGGGAGGACTAGAAGAAGGCTACACCTTC. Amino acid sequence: CASSLGGLEEGYTF.

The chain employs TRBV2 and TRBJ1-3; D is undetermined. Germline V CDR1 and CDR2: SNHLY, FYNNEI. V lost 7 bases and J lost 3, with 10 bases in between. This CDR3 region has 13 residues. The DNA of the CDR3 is TGTGCCAGCATCCGGACTTATGGAAACACCATATATTTT. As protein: CASIRTYGNTIYF.